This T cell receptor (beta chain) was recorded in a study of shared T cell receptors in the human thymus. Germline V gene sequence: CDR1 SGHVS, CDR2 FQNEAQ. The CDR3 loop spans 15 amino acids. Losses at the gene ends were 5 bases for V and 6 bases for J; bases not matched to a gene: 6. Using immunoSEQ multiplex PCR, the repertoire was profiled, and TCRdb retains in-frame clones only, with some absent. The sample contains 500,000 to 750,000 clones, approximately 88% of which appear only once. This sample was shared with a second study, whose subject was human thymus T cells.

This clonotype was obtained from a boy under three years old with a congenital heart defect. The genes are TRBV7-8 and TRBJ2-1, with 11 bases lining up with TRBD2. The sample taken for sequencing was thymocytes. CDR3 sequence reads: CASSLSGRECNEQFF. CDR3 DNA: TGTGCCAGCAGCCTTAGCGGGAGGGAGTGCAATGAGCAGTTCTTC.